Listed here are 9 T cell receptor beta chains from one sample, sequenced in a study of T cell repertoires in cytomegalovirus infection. Each CDR3 protein gets one entry after TCRdb re-called the reads with MiXCR. The table shows around 430,000 distinct CDR3 sequences, with roughly 46% occurring only once. Their antigen targets remain unknown. The source was cultured PBMCs, collected from culture after CMV antigen stimulation. These receptors all come from a human donor in good health (CMV status not recorded). Some clones in this sample may be carry-over from other donors' samples.

This clonotype appeared a few times. This chain uses TRBV7-2 with TRBJ2-5, with unresolved D. V dropped 1 base and J dropped 5 bases, with 11 bases sitting between them. This CDR3 contains 14 residues. Per the germline V gene, CDR1 is SGHTA and CDR2 is FQGNSA. The CDR3: CASSLEAVGETQYF. CDR3 DNA: TGTGCCAGCAGCTTAGAGGCGGTAGGGGAGACCCAGTACTTC. The full variable domain, rest sourced from reference TRBV7-2 and TRBJ2-5, is GAGVSQSPSNKVTEKGKDVELRCDPISGHTALYWYRQSLGQGLEFLIYFQGNSAPDKSGLPSDRFSAERTGGSVSTLTIQRTQQEDSAVYLCASSLEAVGETQYFGPGTRLLVL.

The chain uses TRBV3-1 and TRBJ2-5, with 9 bases that match TRBD2. Trimming removed 0 bases from V and 5 bases from J; junction bases left unmatched: 4. This CDR3 has 15 residues. Germline V CDR1 and CDR2: LGHDT, YNNKEL (reference sequence). CDR3 protein: CASSQDLTSGETQYF. The CDR3 bases are TGTGCCAGCAGCCAAGACTTGACTAGCGGTGAGACCCAGTACTTC.

The chain uses TRBV24-1 and TRBJ2-1; 12 nucleotides line up with TRBD1. V dropped 8 bases and J dropped 9; count of bases not matched to a gene: 7. This CDR3 has 14 residues. Germline V gene lookup returns CDR1 KGHDR and CDR2 SFDVKD. In DNA, the CDR3 is TGTGCCACCACCGGGACAGGGGGCTTTGGTGAGCAGTTCTTC. Its translation is CATTGTGGFGEQFF.

This clonotype has a handful of counts. The CDR3 sequence is CASSLRQGMRNEQYF. The CDR3 DNA reads TGTGCCAGCAGCCTAAGACAGGGGATGAGGAACGAGCAGTACTTC. The gene calls are TRBV7-2 and TRBJ2-7; 8 nucleotides agree with TRBD1. The CDR3 has 15 residues. V lost 5 bases, J lost 5 bases, and 11 bases stayed unmatched. CDR1 and CDR2 from the germline V gene are SGHTA and FQGNSA.

This rearrangement joins TRBV4-1 to TRBJ1-1, with a weak D call TRBD1 (5 bases). Per germline, CDR1 MGHRA and CDR2 YSYEKL. The CDR3 is 13 amino acids. V was shortened by 3 bases and J by 6 bases, with 11 bases between the two germline ends. CDR3 amino acids: CASSHAGTSEAFF. Written as DNA, the CDR3 is TGCGCCAGCAGCCATGCCGGGACTTCTGAAGCTTTCTTT.

The genes are TRBV6-1 and TRBJ1-5; 10 bases are a match to TRBD1. CDR3 length: 18 residues. The J segment lost 5 bases and the V segment lost 5 bases, leaving 15 bases of the junction unmatched. CDR1 MNHNS and CDR2 SASEGT come from the germline V gene. As DNA, the CDR3 is TGTGCCAGCAGTTACTCTTTCTCCGGGACAGGGGAACATCAGCCCCAGCATTTT. It translates to CASSYSFSGTGEHQPQHF.

This clonotype was observed once. The chain uses TRBV4-3 and TRBJ2-3, with D uncertain. V was cut by 0 bases and J by 6 bases, with 16 bases left in between. This CDR3 is built from 16 residues. Germline values: CDR1 LGHNA, CDR2 YSLEER. This CDR3 reads CASSQDWGIEVDTQYF. The CDR3 DNA sequence: TGCGCCAGCAGCCAAGATTGGGGAATCGAAGTGGATACGCAGTATTTT.

The genes are TRBV7-8 and TRBJ2-7; 7 nucleotides match TRBD2. CDR1 and CDR2 (germline): SGHVS, FQNEAQ. Trimming removed 2 bases from V and 5 bases from J; junction bases left unmatched: 9. There are 15 residues in the CDR3. CDR3 loop: CASSLWGGGSDEQYF. The CDR3 nucleotides read TGTGCCAGCAGCTTATGGGGGGGAGGATCCGACGAGCAGTACTTC.

The V gene is TRBV27, the J gene TRBJ2-7; 7 nucleotides align to TRBD1. This CDR3 contains 13 residues. Looked up from germline, CDR1 is MNHEY and CDR2 is SMNVEV (reference sequence). V dropped 6 bases and J dropped 7; count of bases not matched to a gene: 9. In nucleotides, the CDR3 is TGTGCCAGCAGAAACAGGGGATTTGGTGAGCAGTACTTC. This gives the protein CASRNRGFGEQYF.